Listed below are T cell receptor beta chains from one sample, sequenced in a study of cytomegalovirus exposure and HLA in healthy donors. TCRdb keeps only in-frame clones here, not all; method: immunoSEQ multiplex PCR. The sample has about 34,000 clones; around 87% are singletons. Input material: PBMCs. The receptors derive from a boy aged 5-17 years in good health and CMV-seronegative. CDR3s include the opening cysteine and the closing phenylalanine or tryptophan. The D gene is left open where the match is weak. The size of a clone is reported for some rows only, either as once, few or many, or as a class for expanded clones.

J gene	clone size	V gene	D gene	CDR3 DNA	CDR3 protein
TRBJ1-5	-	TRBV18	TRBD1	TGTGCCAGCTCGCTACAGGGGAATAGCAATCAGCCCCAGCATTTT	CASSLQGNSNQPQHF
TRBJ1-2	-	TRBV5-6	-	TGTGCCAGCAGCTTGGGAGAGTCCTATGGCTACACCTTC	CASSLGESYGYTF
TRBJ2-2	once	TRBV5-4	-	TGTGCCAGCAGCTTGGTGGTCGGGGACACCGGGGAGCTGTTTTTT	CASSLVVGDTGELFF
TRBJ1-3	-	TRBV5-6	TRBD1	TGTGCCAGCAGCTTACGTCCTCGTAGGGACAGGGAGGGAAACACCATATATTTT	CASSLRPRRDREGNTIYF
TRBJ2-5	-	TRBV4-2	TRBD2	TGTGCCAGCAGCCAAGATAGCGGGGAGGAGACCCAGTACTTC	CASSQDSGEETQYF
TRBJ2-7	-	TRBV28	TRBD2	TGTGCCAGCAGACGACGGTCGGGGGGATACTACGAGCAGTACTTC	CASRRRSGGYYEQYF
TRBJ2-5	-	TRBV14	-	TGTGCCAGCAGCCACTCCCCGCGGGATCCGGGGACCCAGTACTTC	CASSHSPRDPGTQYF
TRBJ1-1	-	TRBV6-5	-	TGTGCCAGCAGTTACTCGTATTCAGGGTTGACTGAAGCTTTCTTT	CASSYSYSGLTEAFF
TRBJ2-2	-	TRBV19	-	TGTGCCAGTAGTACCAGGGGTACGAACACCGGGGAGCTGTTTTTT	CASSTRGTNTGELFF
TRBJ2-2	few	TRBV6-1	TRBD1	TGTGCCAGTGGGCCCACAGGGGAAACCGGGGAGCTGTTTTTT	CASGPTGETGELFF
TRBJ2-7	-	TRBV30	-	TGTGCCTGGAGTGTACCGTCAGCGAAGGGGGCCTACGAGCAGTACTTC	CAWSVPSAKGAYEQYF
TRBJ1-2	-	TRBV11-2	-	TGTGCCAGCAGCTCGGGGTCGGGAGGCTACACCTTC	CASSSGSGGYTF
TRBJ2-7	few	TRBV6-5	-	TGTGCCAGCAGTTACAGACTAAGCCCCTACGAGCAGTACTTC	CASSYRLSPYEQYF
TRBJ2-7	-	TRBV7-8	-	TGTGCCAGCAGCTTACTTTGGCAGAACTACGAGCAGTACTTC	CASSLLWQNYEQYF
TRBJ2-5	-	TRBV28	-	TGTGCCAGCAGCTCTGGACTGCGGAGGGGCCAGTACTTC	CASSSGLRRGQYF
TRBJ2-7	-	TRBV2	TRBD1	TGTGCCATCGGGTCGGGACAGGGGTTCGGCGAGCAGTACTTC	CAIGSGQGFGEQYF
TRBJ1-1	once	TRBV5-6	TRBD1	TGTGCCAGCAGCGTTGGACAGGGCCTGGTTATGAACACTGAAGCTTTCTTT	CASSVGQGLVMNTEAFF
TRBJ1-2	-	TRBV6-5	-	TGTGCCAGCACCGACAGCTATGGCTACACCTTC	CASTDSYGYTF
TRBJ1-2	-	TRBV6-5	-	TGTGCCAGCAGTTATTCCGGACAGTCTGACTATGGCTACACCTTC	CASSYSGQSDYGYTF
TRBJ2-7	-	TRBV10-1	TRBD2	TGCGCCAGCAGTGAGGGTGGTCTAGCGGGGGCCGAGCAGTACTTC	CASSEGGLAGAEQYF
TRBJ2-3	-	TRBV5-6	TRBD2	TGTGCCAGCAGTTGGACCGGGACTAGCTCCACAGATACGCAGTATTTT	CASSWTGTSSTDTQYF
TRBJ2-5	-	TRBV9	-	TGTGCCAGCAGCGTGGGGGGAAACCAAGAGACCCAGTACTTC	CASSVGGNQETQYF
TRBJ2-3	-	TRBV6-1	TRBD2	TGTGCCAGCAGTGAAGGGTCGGGGGGGTTCTTCACAGATACGCAGTATTTT	CASSEGSGGFFTDTQYF
TRBJ1-2	-	TRBV7-9	-	TGTGCCAGCAGCTTAGGACAGTCCAGAGGCTATGGCTACACCTTC	CASSLGQSRGYGYTF
TRBJ2-1	-	TRBV9	TRBD2	TGTGCCAGCAGCGCCAGACTAGCGGGGGGTTACAATGAGCAGTTCTTC	CASSARLAGGYNEQFF
TRBJ1-5	once	TRBV6-5	TRBD1	TGTGCCAGCAGCCACGACAGGGGTGATCAGCCCCAGCATTTT	CASSHDRGDQPQHF
TRBJ1-3	-	TRBV5-5	TRBD1	TGTGCCAGCAGCCGAATGGGACAGCGACACTCTGGAAACACCATATATTTT	CASSRMGQRHSGNTIYF
TRBJ1-5	-	TRBV7-2	TRBD1	TGTGCCAGCAGTACCGGGACAGTGAATCAGCCCCAGCATTTT	CASSTGTVNQPQHF
TRBJ1-2	-	TRBV6-5	-	TGTGCCAGCAGTTATAAGATTACCTCGGGCTATGGCTACACCTTC	CASSYKITSGYGYTF
TRBJ2-2	-	TRBV19	TRBD1	TGTGCCAGTAGTACAAGGACAGGGGTGAACACCGGGGAGCTGTTTTTT	CASSTRTGVNTGELFF
TRBJ1-2	-	TRBV7-9	-	TGTGCCAGCAGCCCTACCACAGACTATGGCTACACCTTC	CASSPTTDYGYTF
TRBJ2-7	-	TRBV21-1	-	TGTGCCAGCAGCAAAGGCGGGGGACAGGGGGCGCGAGAGCAGTACTTC	CASSKGGGQGAREQYF
TRBJ2-5	-	TRBV4-2	TRBD2	TGTGCCAGCAGCACTAGCGGGGAGCAAGAGACCCAGTACTTC	CASSTSGEQETQYF
TRBJ1-2	-	TRBV4-1	TRBD1	TGCGCCAGCAGCCAATACCGGGACAGGGCTAACTATGGCTACACCTTC	CASSQYRDRANYGYTF
TRBJ1-1	-	TRBV9	-	TGTGCCAGCAGCGCGACAGCCGACACTGAAGCTTTCTTT	CASSATADTEAFF
TRBJ2-7	-	TRBV18	-	TGTGCCAGCTCAAAAGGATCGGACATTAAGTACGAGCAGTACTTC	CASSKGSDIKYEQYF
TRBJ1-2	-	TRBV9	TRBD1	TGTGCCAGCAGCGTAGTGACAGGGGGAAACTATGGCTACACCTTC	CASSVVTGGNYGYTF
TRBJ2-3	-	TRBV11-3	TRBD2	TGTGCCAGCAGCTTAGGTTCACGCCTAGCGGGGGGTATAGATACGCAGTATTTT	CASSLGSRLAGGIDTQYF
TRBJ1-4	-	TRBV5-4	-	TGTGCCAGCAGTGAGACAGCAACTAATGAAAAACTGTTTTTT	CASSETATNEKLFF
TRBJ2-2	-	TRBV19	TRBD2	TGTGCCAGTAGTATAGATCGGGGGGTGAGCACCGGGGAGCTGTTTTTT	CASSIDRGVSTGELFF
TRBJ2-7	-	TRBV4-3	-	TGCGCCAGCAGCCAAAGGCAGGGATCCACCTACGAGCAGTACTTC	CASSQRQGSTYEQYF
TRBJ2-7	-	TRBV13	TRBD1	TGTGCCAGCAGCTTTAGGCAGGGGGCGTTCGAGCAGTACTTC	CASSFRQGAFEQYF
TRBJ1-3	-	TRBV4-1	-	TGCGCCAGCAGCCCTCGTTCTACAGTCTCTGGAAACACCATATATTTT	CASSPRSTVSGNTIYF
TRBJ1-2	-	TRBV10-1	TRBD1	TGCGCCAGCAGCTATGGACAGGGACGCGGCTACACCTTC	CASSYGQGRGYTF
TRBJ2-7	few	TRBV4-3	-	TGCGCCAGCAGCCAAGATGTGTCAGATAAGCAGTACTTC	CASSQDVSDKQYF
TRBJ2-3	-	TRBV11-2	-	TGTGCCAGCAGCTTAGGGAGGAGTCCGCGCACAGATACGCAGTATTTT	CASSLGRSPRTDTQYF
TRBJ1-2	few	TRBV29-1	TRBD1	TGCAGCGTGACCGGACAGGGTAATGGCTACACCTTC	CSVTGQGNGYTF
TRBJ2-7	-	TRBV6-5	TRBD1	TGTGCCAGCAGGACCACCGGGACAGGGCTCTACGAGCAGTACTTC	CASRTTGTGLYEQYF
TRBJ2-3	-	TRBV6-4	-	TGTGCCAGCAGTGACGGCCTGGCCAGCACAGATACGCAGTATTTT	CASSDGLASTDTQYF
TRBJ2-3	-	TRBV5-4	TRBD2	TGTGCCAGCAGCCTTGGGGTGATCGGGGGGGCCTCAGATACGCAGTATTTT	CASSLGVIGGASDTQYF
TRBJ2-7	-	TRBV6-6	-	TGTGCCAGCAATCTTGACATCTTCTCCTACGAGCAGTACTTC	CASNLDIFSYEQYF
TRBJ2-3	-	TRBV10-2	-	TGCGCCAGCAGTGACCCGACAGGGACTAGCACAGATACGCAGTATTTT	CASSDPTGTSTDTQYF
TRBJ2-5	-	TRBV6-1	TRBD2	TGTGCCAGCAGTGAACGGACTAGCGGGGGTTGGGAGACCCAGTACTTC	CASSERTSGGWETQYF
TRBJ2-2	-	TRBV5-1	-	TGCGCCAGCAGCTTGGTTTTAAACACCGGGGAGCTGTTTTTT	CASSLVLNTGELFF
TRBJ2-3	-	TRBV18	-	TGTGCCAGCTCACCGGTCGGGGGACGGGATACGCAGTATTTT	CASSPVGGRDTQYF
TRBJ2-1	-	TRBV30	-	TGTGCCTGGAGTGTAGGAGGGGGCGATGAGCAGTTCTTC	CAWSVGGGDEQFF
TRBJ2-5	once	TRBV6-1	TRBD2	TGTGCCAGCAGCCTACGGGGGGGCCGGGAGACCCAGTACTTC	CASSLRGGRETQYF
TRBJ1-5	-	TRBV2	-	TGTGCCAGCAGTGACGGGGGAGTGGATCAGCCCCAGCATTTT	CASSDGGVDQPQHF
TRBJ2-1	-	TRBV6-1	-	TGTGCCAGCAGTGAAGCATCAGTATACAATGAGCAGTTCTTC	CASSEASVYNEQFF